A selection of T cell receptor beta chains follows, all from one sample in a study of CD8+CD57+ T cells in acquired aplastic anemia. TCRdb called the reads again in MiXCR, with one record for every CDR3 protein. The table has approximately 200,000 distinct CDR3 sequences, around 60% seen once; the top ten hold around 32%. The specimen sequenced was sorted CD4+, CD8+, or CD8+CD57+ T cells (not recorded which) from PBMCs. The source of these receptors is a human donor in good health. CDR3s include the opening cysteine and the closing phenylalanine or tryptophan. D genes are given only for firm matches. Size is omitted from some rows. Given values are once, few, many or a class for expanded clones.

abundance	j_gene	v_gene	d_gene	CDR3aa	CDR3nt
many	TRBJ2-1	TRBV6-4	-	CASSARDNNEQFF	TGTGCCAGCAGTGCACGGGACAACAATGAGCAGTTCTTC
-	TRBJ1-1	TRBV7-2	-	CASSLRFRGTEAFF	TGTGCCAGCAGCTTAAGATTTAGGGGGACTGAAGCTTTCTTT
many	TRBJ1-4	TRBV7-9	TRBD1	CASPAGGTDNEKLFF	TGTGCCAGCCCCGCGGGGGGGACAGATAATGAAAAACTGTTTTTT
-	TRBJ2-1	TRBV19	-	CASSMSGADEQFF	TGTGCCAGTAGTATGAGTGGGGCGGATGAGCAGTTCTTC
many	TRBJ2-5	TRBV25-1	-	CASSDQTDQETQYF	TGTGCCAGCAGTGACCAGACAGACCAAGAGACCCAGTACTTC
-	TRBJ1-2	TRBV5-1	TRBD1	CASSGTGGGRYTF	TGCGCCAGCAGCGGGACAGGGGGCGGACGCTACACCTTC
-	TRBJ2-1	TRBV27	-	CGSSLGRGVEQFF	TGTGGCAGCAGTTTAGGACGGGGCGTTGAGCAGTTCTTC
few	TRBJ1-1	TRBV27	TRBD1	CASSLGTGGTEAFF	TGTGCCAGCAGTTTAGGGACAGGGGGCACTGAAGCTTTCTTT
many	TRBJ2-5	TRBV24-1	TRBD1	CATSDRARTGQGAETQYF	TGTGCCACCAGTGATCGCGCTAGGACGGGACAGGGGGCAGAGACCCAGTACTTC
-	TRBJ2-3	TRBV6-1	TRBD2	CASSLVGLAGADTQYF	TGTGCCAGCAGCTTAGTTGGGCTAGCGGGAGCAGATACGCAGTATTTT
-	TRBJ1-1	TRBV19	TRBD1	CASSLSGGAAEAFF	TGTGCCAGTAGTTTATCAGGGGGGGCCGCTGAAGCTTTCTTT
-	TRBJ1-5	TRBV7-8	TRBD1	CASSPRGPFEPQHF	TGTGCCAGCAGCCCAAGGGGGCCTTTTGAGCCCCAGCATTTT
few	TRBJ2-1	TRBV2	-	CASSGLAVTYNEQFF	TGTGCCAGCAGTGGTTTGGCGGTAACCTACAATGAGCAGTTCTTC
-	TRBJ2-2	TRBV7-9	-	CASSLELGF	TGTGCCAGCAGCCTCGAGTTGGGTTTT
-	TRBJ2-6	TRBV7-3	-	CASSPSYSGANVPTF	TGTGCCAGCAGCCCTTCCTACTCTGGGGCCAACGTCCCGACTTTC
once	TRBJ2-5	TRBV10-3	TRBD2	CASKLLAGGSQETQYF	TGTGCCAGCAAATTACTAGCGGGAGGGTCCCAAGAGACCCAGTACTTC
-	TRBJ2-7	TRBV6-1	TRBD2	CASSAGLAGSYEQYF	TGTGCCAGCAGTGCGGGACTAGCGGGCTCCTACGAGCAGTACTTC
few	TRBJ2-1	TRBV29-1	-	CSVASGVRSEQFF	TGCAGCGTAGCCTCGGGCGTAAGGAGTGAGCAGTTCTTC
many	TRBJ1-6	TRBV4-1	-	CASSQDRLAAYNSPLHF	TGCGCCAGCAGCCAAGATCGTCTCGCGGCATATAATTCACCCCTCCACTTT
-	TRBJ2-3	TRBV19	-	CASSSPVKRPTDTQYF	TGTGCCAGTAGTAGTCCAGTGAAACGACCCACAGACACGCAGTATTTT
-	TRBJ1-2	TRBV5-4	-	CASAETANYGYTF	TGTGCCAGCGCCGAGACAGCTAACTATGGCTACACCTTC
many	TRBJ2-7	TRBV20-1	TRBD2	CSARDTASGVDEQYF	TGCAGTGCTAGAGATACGGCTAGCGGGGTCGACGAGCAGTACTTC
-	TRBJ2-2	TRBV10-3	TRBD1	CAISSGTGGYTGELFF	TGTGCCATCAGTTCGGGGACAGGGGGTTATACCGGGGAGCTGTTTTTT
-	TRBJ2-3	TRBV24-1	-	CATSPGGVYTQYF	TGTGCCACCAGCCCAGGCGGGGTTTATACGCAGTATTTT
-	TRBJ1-2	TRBV5-1	-	CASSLRGGAEDYGYTF	TGCGCCAGCAGCTTGAGGGGGGGGGCGGAAGACTATGGCTACACCTTC
-	TRBJ1-6	TRBV7-8	TRBD1	CASSLGGTGVSPLHF	TGTGCCAGCAGCTTGGGCGGGACAGGGGTTTCACCCCTCCACTTT
-	TRBJ1-2	TRBV13	TRBD1	CASSSTTTGAYGYTF	TGTGCCAGCAGCTCTACGACGACAGGGGCCTATGGCTACACCTTC
-	TRBJ2-5	TRBV9	-	CASSFEAEKETQYF	TGTGCCAGCAGCTTTGAGGCTGAAAAAGAGACCCAGTACTTC
many	TRBJ1-5	TRBV7-8	-	CASSLEGRPQHF	TGTGCCAGCAGCTTAGAAGGGCGGCCCCAGCATTTT
-	TRBJ2-1	TRBV20-1	-	CSAREWLRTKMYF	TGCAGTGCTCGTGAATGGCTCCGGACTAAGATGTACTTC
many	TRBJ2-5	TRBV13	-	CASSLGLTETQYF	TGTGCCAGCAGCTTAGGCCTAACGGAGACCCAGTACTTC
few	TRBJ2-7	TRBV2	TRBD1	CASSSQGVLGEQYF	TGTGCCAGCAGTTCACAGGGGGTGCTTGGGGAGCAGTACTTC
-	TRBJ1-2	TRBV2	-	CASSEEAGVYGYTF	TGTGCCAGCAGTGAAGAGGCAGGGGTCTATGGCTACACCTTC
-	TRBJ1-3	TRBV6-5	-	CASHESSGNTIYF	TGTGCCAGCCATGAGAGCTCTGGAAACACCATATATTTT
many	TRBJ1-5	TRBV2	-	CASNPWGVNNQPQHF	TGTGCCAGCAATCCGTGGGGGGTTAACAATCAGCCCCAGCATTTT
-	TRBJ2-5	TRBV19	-	CASSIYGEETQYF	TGTGCCAGTAGTATTTATGGAGAAGAGACCCAGTACTTC
-	TRBJ2-5	TRBV2	-	CASSERQTQETQYF	TGTGCCAGCAGTGAAAGACAGACTCAAGAGACCCAGTACTTC
-	TRBJ2-4	TRBV4-1	TRBD1	CASSPGTGAGYIQYF	TGCGCCAGCAGCCCTGGGACAGGGGCGGGATACATTCAGTACTTC
many	TRBJ1-6	TRBV4-2	-	CASSQEQGSYNSPLHF	TGTGCCAGCAGCCAAGAGCAGGGGTCGTATAATTCACCCCTCCACTTT
-	TRBJ2-7	TRBV10-3	TRBD2	CAISAGTSGVYEQYF	TGTGCCATCAGTGCCGGGACTAGCGGGGTCTACGAGCAGTACTTC
many	TRBJ2-1	TRBV6-2/TRBV6-3	TRBD2	CASSSTRGLAGNEQFF	TGTGCCAGCAGTTCAACCCGTGGACTAGCAGGCAATGAGCAGTTCTTC
-	TRBJ2-1	TRBV29-1	-	CSVDIHEQFF	TGCAGCGTTGATATCCATGAGCAGTTCTTC